This section outlines one T cell receptor (beta chain) sequence together with its context. This CDR3 comprises 16 residues. Germline loops: CDR1 LGHNA, CDR2 YNFKEQ. The junction had 7 bases not matched to a gene; V was cut back by 3 bases and J by 0 bases. The sample originates from a study of blood T cell repertoires in COVID-19. The wider study: Samples of COVID-19 (acute and convalescent) were obtained from the United States, Italy and Spain.

The table came from immunoSEQ multiplex PCR; TCRdb's copy has only in-frame clones and leaves some out. In the table there are about 140,000 clones, about 91% of which are singletons. V is TRBV4-2 and J is TRBJ1-1; 7 bases line up with TRBD1. Sample: peripheral blood. The origin of this receptor is a woman in her fifties or sixties with acute or convalescent COVID-19. The CDR3 sequence: CASSHLPGQMNTEAFF. The CDR3 region has the DNA TGTGCCAGCAGCCATCTCCCGGGACAGATGAACACTGAAGCTTTCTTT.